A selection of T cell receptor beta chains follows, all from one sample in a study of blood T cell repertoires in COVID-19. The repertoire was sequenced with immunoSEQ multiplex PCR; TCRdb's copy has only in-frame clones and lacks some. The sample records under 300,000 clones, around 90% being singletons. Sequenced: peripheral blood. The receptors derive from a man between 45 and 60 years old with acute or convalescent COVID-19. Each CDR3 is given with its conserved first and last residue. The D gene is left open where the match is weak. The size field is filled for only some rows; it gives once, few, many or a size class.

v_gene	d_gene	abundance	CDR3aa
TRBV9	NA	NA	CASSGDPGGSPLHF
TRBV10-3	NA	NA	CATKANTEAFF
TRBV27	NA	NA	CASSGAENNSPLHF
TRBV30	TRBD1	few	CAWRADRGPTDTQYF
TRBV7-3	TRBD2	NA	CASSTASGYAGELFF
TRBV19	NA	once	CASSSPGTTNYGYTF
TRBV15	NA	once	CATSRNTVYEQFF
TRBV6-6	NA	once	CASTYPAGDNSPLHF
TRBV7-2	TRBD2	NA	CASSLKTSGGVTYNEQFF
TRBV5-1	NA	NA	CASSLDSGSRGYTF
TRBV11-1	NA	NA	CASSPGVLSQETQYF
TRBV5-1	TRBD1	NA	CASSPGTGSFPKYF
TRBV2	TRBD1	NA	CASSGAGTENPYEQYF
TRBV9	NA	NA	CASSVDGTYNSPLHF
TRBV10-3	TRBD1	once	CAISESSRGLFTEAFF
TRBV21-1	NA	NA	CASSKALGDRAPFSGNTIYF
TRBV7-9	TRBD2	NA	CASSFPTSGGASETQYF
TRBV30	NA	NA	CAWSPWGSYGYTF
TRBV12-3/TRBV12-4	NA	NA	CASSLEGVYGYTF
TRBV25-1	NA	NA	CASSPPGSDEQYF
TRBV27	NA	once	CASSLTLSYEQYF
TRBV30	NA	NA	CAWSVGQGGADTQYF
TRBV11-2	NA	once	CASSTTADTQYF
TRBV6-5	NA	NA	CASRGTVLTDTQYF
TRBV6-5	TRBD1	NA	CATASRDRGYEQYF
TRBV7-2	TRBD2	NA	CASSPPGTTNNEQFF
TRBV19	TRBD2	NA	CASSDWTSGGGETQYF
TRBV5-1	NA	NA	CASSPGPFSGNTIYF
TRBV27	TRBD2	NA	CASSPMAGGQETQYF
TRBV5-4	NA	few	CASSPGKEIGRDEQYF
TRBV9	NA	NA	CASSVDIGIGDTEAFF
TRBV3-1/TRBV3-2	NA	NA	CASSHRDSNQPQHF
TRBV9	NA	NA	CASSVLGGTTEAFF
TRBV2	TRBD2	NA	CASSVRAGGHLREQYF
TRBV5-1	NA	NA	CASSLTGDDYQPQHF
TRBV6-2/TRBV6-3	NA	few	CASSSEGRKQPQHF
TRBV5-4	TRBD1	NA	CASSPRSGTANTEAFF
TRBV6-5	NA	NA	CASSYRQGSWEQYF
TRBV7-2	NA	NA	CASSVYPPGRGSYTGELFF
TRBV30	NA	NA	CAWGRLGSASFGTEAFF
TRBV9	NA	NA	CASSVGRGANSYEQYF
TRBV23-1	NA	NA	CASVTDPNSPLHF
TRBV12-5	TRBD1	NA	CATRTGGFTGELFF
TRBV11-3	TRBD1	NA	CASSPGTGGHYEQYF
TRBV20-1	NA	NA	CSAPGAEAFF
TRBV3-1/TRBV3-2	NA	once	CASSPGRRVPLHF
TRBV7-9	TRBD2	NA	CASSQYSGGLHTQYF
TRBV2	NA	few	CASSEQGKLFF
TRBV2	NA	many	CASSGEATPYNEQFF